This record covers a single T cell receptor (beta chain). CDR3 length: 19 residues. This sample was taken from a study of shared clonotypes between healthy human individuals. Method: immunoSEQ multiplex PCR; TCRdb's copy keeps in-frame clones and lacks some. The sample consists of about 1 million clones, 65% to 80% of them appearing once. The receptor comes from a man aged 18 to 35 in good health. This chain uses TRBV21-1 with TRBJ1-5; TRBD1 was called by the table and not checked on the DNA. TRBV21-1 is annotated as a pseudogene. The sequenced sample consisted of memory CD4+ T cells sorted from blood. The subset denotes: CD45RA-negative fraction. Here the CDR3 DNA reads TGTGCCAGCAGCCTTAATTACAGACCACGACAGGTCAGCGATCAGCCCCAGCATTTT. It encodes CASSLNYRPRQVSDQPQHF.